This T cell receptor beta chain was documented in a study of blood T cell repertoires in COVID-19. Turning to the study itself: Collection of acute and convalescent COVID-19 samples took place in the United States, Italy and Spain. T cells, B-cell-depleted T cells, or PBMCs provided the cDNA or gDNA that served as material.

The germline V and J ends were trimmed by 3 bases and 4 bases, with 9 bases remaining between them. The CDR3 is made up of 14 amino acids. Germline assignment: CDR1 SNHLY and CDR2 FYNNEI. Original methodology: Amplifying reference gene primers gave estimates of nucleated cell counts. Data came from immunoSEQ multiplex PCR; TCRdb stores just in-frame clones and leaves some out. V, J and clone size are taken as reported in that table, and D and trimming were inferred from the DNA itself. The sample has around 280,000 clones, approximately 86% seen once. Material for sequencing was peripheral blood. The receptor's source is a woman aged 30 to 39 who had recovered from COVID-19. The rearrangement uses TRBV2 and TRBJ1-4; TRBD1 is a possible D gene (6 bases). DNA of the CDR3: TGTGCCAGCAGTGACAGGGGCCTTAATGAAAAACTGTTTTTT. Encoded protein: CASSDRGLNEKLFF.